This TCR beta chain came from a study of shared clonotypes between healthy human individuals. Study-wide results and limits: Estimated richness was generally greater in naive than memory subsets. Naive CD4 clonotypes were shared across a handful of donors at around 5%.

A word on this clone: What it binds is not known. This sample also contains other DNA sequences that code for the same CDR3.

Positive CCR7 selection of CD45RO-negative cells yielded the naive CD8 cells, and terminally differentiated effector memory CD45RA+ cells were excluded. CDR3 size: 14 residues. With 2 bases clipped from V and 3 bases from J, the junction kept 4 bases outside the gene matches. Germline V gene sequence: CDR1 SGDLS, CDR2 YYNGEE. Replicate PCRs from sorted subsets contained roughly 200 ng DNA, which is 30,000 to 35,000 T cell genomes. Authors' processing steps: As immunoSEQ supplied junction-only sequences (without quality scores), filtering differed. Clones were read by immunoSEQ multiplex PCR, and TCRdb kept only the in-frame ones, dropping some. The V and J calls and the clone size are those of that table, but D and trimming were determined from the DNA. The table includes about 610,000 clones, 90% to 97% detected once.

Specimen: naive CD8+ T cells sorted from blood. The clonotype comes from a woman aged 25 to 45 in good health. The rearrangement uses TRBV9 and TRBJ2-7, with 8 nucleotides matching TRBD1. This chain's CDR3 is CASSVGQANYEQYF. CDR3 bases: TGTGCCAGCAGCGTGGGACAGGCTAACTACGAGCAGTACTTC.